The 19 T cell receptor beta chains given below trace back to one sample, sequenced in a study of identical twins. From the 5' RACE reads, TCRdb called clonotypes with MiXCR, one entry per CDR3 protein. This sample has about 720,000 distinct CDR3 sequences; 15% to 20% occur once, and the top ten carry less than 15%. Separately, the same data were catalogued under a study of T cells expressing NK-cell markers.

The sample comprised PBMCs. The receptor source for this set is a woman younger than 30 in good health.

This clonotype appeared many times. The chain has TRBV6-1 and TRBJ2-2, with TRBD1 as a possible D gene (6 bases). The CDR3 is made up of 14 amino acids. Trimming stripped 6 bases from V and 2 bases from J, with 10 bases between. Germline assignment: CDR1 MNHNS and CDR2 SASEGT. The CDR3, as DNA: TGTGCCAGCAGGCCGACAGGAAACACCGGGGAGCTGTTTTTT. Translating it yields CASRPTGNTGELFF.

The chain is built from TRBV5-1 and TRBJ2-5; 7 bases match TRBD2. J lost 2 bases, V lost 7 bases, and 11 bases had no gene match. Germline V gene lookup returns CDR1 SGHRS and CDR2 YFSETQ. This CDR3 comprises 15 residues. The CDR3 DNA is TGCGCCAGCTATAGTGGGTCTAGCGGACAAGAGACCCAGTACTTC. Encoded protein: CASYSGSSGQETQYF.

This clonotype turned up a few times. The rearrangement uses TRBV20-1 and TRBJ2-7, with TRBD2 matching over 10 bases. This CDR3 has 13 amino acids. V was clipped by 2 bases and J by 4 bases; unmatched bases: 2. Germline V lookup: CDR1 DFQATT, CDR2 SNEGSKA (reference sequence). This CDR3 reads CSARQAGGYEQYF. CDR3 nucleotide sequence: TGCAGTGCTAGACAAGCGGGAGGGTACGAGCAGTACTTC.

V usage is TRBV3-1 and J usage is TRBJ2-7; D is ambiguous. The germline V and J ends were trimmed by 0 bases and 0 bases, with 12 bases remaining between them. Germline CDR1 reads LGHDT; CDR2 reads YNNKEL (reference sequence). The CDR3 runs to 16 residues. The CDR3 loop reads CASSQEGAWGSYEQYF. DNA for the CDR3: TGTGCCAGCAGCCAAGAGGGCGCTTGGGGCTCCTACGAGCAGTACTTC.

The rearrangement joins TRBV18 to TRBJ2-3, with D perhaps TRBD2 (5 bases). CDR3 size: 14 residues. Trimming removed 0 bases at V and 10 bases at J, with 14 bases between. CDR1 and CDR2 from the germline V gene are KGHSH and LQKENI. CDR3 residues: CASSPPEVGIAQYF. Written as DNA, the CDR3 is TGTGCCAGCTCACCACCGGAGGTGGGAATTGCGCAGTATTTT.

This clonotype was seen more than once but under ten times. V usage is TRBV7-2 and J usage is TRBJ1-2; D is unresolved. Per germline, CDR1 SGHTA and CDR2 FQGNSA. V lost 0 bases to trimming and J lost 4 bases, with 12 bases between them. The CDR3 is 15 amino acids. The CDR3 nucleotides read TGTGCCAGCAGCTTAGCGCAGGCAGAAGCCTATGGCTACACCTTC. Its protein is CASSLAQAEAYGYTF. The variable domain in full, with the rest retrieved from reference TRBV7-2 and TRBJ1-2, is GAGVSQSPSNKVTEKGKDVELRCDPISGHTALYWYRQSLGQGLEFLIYFQGNSAPDKSGLPSDRFSAERTGGSVSTLTIQRTQQEDSAVYLCASSLAQAEAYGYTFGSGTRLTVV.

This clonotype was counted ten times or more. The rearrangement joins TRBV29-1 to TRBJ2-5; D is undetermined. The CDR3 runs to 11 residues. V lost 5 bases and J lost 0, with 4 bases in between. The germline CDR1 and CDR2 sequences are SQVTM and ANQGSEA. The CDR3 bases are TGCAGCGTTTCGGACCAAGAGACCCAGTACTTC. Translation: CSVSDQETQYF.

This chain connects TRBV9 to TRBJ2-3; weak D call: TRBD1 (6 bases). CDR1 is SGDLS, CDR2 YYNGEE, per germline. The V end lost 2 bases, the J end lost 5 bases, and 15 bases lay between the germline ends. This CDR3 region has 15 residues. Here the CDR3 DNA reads TGTGCCAGCAGCGTCCAGGGGCAATTAGTAGATACGCAGTATTTT. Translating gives CASSVQGQLVDTQYF.

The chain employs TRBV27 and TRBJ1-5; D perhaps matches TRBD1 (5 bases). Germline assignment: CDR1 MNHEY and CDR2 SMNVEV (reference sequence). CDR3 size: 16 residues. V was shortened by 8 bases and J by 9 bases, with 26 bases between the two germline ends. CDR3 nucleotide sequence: TGTGCCAGCGCACCCGGGACCCTAACCAAGGGGAGGCCCCAGCATTTT. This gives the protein CASAPGTLTKGRPQHF.

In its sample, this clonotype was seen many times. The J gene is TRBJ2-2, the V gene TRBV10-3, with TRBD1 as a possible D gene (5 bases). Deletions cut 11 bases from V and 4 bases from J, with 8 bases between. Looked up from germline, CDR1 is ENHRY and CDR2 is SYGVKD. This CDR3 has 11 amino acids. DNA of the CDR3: TGTGCCTCCCAGGGCACCGGGGAGCTGTTTTTT. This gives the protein CASQGTGELFF.

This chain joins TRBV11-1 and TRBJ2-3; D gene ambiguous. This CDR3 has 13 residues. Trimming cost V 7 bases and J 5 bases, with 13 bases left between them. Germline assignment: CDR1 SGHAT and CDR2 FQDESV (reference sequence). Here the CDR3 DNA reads TGTGCCAGCACCTCCTCCAGAGGAGATACGCAGTATTTT. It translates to CASTSSRGDTQYF.

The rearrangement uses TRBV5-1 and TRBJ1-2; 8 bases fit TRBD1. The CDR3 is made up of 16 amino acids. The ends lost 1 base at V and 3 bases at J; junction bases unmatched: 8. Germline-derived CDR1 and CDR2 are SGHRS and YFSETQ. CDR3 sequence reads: CASSLPGGAYDYGYTF. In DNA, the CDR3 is TGCGCCAGCAGCTTGCCAGGGGGCGCCTACGACTATGGCTACACCTTC.

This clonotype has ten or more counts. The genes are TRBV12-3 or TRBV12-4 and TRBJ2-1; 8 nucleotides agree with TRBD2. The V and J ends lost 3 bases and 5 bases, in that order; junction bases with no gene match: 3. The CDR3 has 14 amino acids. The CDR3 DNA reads TGTGCCAGCAGTTTGGCGGGGGGCCACAATGAGCAGTTCTTC. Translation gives CASSLAGGHNEQFF.

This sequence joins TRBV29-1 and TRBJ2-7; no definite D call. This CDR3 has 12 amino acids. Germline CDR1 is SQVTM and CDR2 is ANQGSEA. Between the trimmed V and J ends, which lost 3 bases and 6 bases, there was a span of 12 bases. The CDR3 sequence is CSVEKVMGEQYF. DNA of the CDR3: TGCAGCGTTGAGAAGGTAATGGGCGAGCAGTACTTC.

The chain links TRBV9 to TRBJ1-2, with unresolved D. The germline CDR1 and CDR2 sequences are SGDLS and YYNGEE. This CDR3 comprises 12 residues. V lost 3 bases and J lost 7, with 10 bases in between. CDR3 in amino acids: CASSASNSGYTF. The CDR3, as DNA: TGTGCCAGCAGCGCCAGTAATTCTGGCTACACCTTC.

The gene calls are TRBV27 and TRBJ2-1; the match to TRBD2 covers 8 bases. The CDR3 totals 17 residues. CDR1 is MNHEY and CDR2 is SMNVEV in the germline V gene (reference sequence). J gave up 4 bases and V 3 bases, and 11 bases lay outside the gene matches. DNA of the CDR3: TGTGCCAGCAGTTTGGCGGAACGGGGGGGATTATACAATGAGCAGTTCTTC. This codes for CASSLAERGGLYNEQFF.

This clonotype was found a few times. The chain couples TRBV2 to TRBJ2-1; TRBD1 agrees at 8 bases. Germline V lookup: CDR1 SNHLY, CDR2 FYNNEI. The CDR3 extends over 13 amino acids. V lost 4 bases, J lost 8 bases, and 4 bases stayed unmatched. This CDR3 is CASSVQGAYEQFF. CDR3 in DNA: TGTGCCAGCAGTGTCCAGGGGGCCTATGAGCAGTTCTTC.

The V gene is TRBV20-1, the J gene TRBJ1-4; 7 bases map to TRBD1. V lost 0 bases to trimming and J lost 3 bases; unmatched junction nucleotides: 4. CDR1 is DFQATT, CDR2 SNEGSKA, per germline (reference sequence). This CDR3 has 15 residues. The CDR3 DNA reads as TGCAGTGCTAGAGATCAGGGGGTGGCTAATGAAAAACTGTTTTTT. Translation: CSARDQGVANEKLFF.

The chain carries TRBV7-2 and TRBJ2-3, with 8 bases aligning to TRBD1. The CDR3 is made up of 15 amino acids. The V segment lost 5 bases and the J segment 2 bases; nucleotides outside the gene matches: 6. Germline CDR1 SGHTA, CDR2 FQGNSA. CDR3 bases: TGTGCCAGCAGCCTGAGACAGGGGCACACAGATACGCAGTATTTT. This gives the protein CASSLRQGHTDTQYF.